This T cell receptor beta chain originates from a study of blood T cell repertoires in COVID-19. Study information: COVID-19 samples, acute and convalescent, were from the United States, Italy and Spain. Sample material is recorded as cDNA or gDNA derived from T cells, B-cell-depleted T cells, or PBMCs.

CDR1 and CDR2 (germline): LNHNV, YYDKDF (reference sequence). This CDR3 is 17 amino acids long. V shed 0 bases and J shed 6 bases, with 17 bases lying between them. The Seattle patients, enrolled during active infection, were followed longitudinally. As handled by the study authors: Estimated nucleated cell counts came from reference gene primer amplification. Here immunoSEQ multiplex PCR was the method, and the copy in TCRdb shows in-frame clones only, minus some. V, J and clone size reflect that table, while D and trimming were determined from the DNA. The sample yields 47,000 or so clones, under 90% seen once.

Sequencing was performed on peripheral blood. The chain carries TRBV15 and TRBJ1-4; D is unresolved. This TCR was sampled from a woman aged 80 or over with COVID-19, enrolled during active disease. The CDR3 DNA reads TGTGCCACCAGCAGAGATAGAAGACGGGTCGGGGATGAAAAACTGTTTTTT. Amino acid sequence: CATSRDRRRVGDEKLFF.